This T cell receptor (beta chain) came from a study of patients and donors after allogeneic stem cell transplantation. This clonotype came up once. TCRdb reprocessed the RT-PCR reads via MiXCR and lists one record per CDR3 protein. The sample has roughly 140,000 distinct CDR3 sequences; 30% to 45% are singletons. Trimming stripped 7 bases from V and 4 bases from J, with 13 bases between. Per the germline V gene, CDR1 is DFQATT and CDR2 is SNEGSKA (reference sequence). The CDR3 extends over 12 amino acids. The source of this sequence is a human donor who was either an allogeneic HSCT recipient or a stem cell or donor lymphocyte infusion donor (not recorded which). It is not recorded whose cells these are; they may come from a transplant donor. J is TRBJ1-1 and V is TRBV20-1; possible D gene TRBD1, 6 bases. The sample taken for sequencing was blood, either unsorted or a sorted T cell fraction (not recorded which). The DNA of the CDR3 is TGCAGTGTGGTCAGGGGCACCACTGAAGCTTTCTTT. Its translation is CSVVRGTTEAFF.